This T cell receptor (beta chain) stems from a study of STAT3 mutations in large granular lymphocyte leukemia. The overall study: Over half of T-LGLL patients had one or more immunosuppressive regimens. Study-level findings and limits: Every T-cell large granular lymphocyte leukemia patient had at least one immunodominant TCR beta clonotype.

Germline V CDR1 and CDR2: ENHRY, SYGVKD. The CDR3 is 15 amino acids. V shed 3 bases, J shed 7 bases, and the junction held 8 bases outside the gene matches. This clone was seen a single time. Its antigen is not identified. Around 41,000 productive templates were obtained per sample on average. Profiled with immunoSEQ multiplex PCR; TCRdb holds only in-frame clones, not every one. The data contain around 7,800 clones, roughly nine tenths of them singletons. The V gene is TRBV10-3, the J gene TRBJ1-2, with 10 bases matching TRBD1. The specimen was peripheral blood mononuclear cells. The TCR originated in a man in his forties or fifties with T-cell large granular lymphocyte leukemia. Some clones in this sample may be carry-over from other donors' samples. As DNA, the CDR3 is TGTGCCATCAGTGATCCGGGACAGGGGTTTTCTGGCTACACCTTC. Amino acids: CAISDPGQGFSGYTF.